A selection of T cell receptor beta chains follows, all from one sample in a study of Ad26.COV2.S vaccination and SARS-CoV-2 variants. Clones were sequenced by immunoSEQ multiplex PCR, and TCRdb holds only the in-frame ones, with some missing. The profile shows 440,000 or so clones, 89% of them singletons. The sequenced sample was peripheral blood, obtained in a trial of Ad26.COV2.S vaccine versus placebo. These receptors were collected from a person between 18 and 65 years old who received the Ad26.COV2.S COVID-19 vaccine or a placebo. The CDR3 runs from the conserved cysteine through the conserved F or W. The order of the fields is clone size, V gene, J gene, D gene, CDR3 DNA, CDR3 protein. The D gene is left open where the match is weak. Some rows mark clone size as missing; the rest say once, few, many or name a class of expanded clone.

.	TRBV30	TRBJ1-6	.	TGTGCCTGGAGCGCAAGGGGGTACCCACCCCTCCACTTT	CAWSARGYPPLHF
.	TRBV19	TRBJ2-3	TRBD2	TGTGCCAGTAGTATACGGGCTAGCGGGGGGGCCTCTTTTTCAGATACGCAGTATTTT	CASSIRASGGASFSDTQYF
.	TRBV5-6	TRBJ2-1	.	TGTGCCAGCAGCGTTTGGACTCTGAGCTCCTACAATGAGCAGTTCTTC	CASSVWTLSSYNEQFF
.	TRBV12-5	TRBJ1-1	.	TGTGCTAGTGGTAGGGGAATTACTGAAGCTTTCTTT	CASGRGITEAFF
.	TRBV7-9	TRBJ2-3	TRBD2	TGTGCCAGCAGCTTCGCAACTAGCGGGACAGATACGCAGTATTTT	CASSFATSGTDTQYF
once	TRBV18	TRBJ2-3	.	TGTGCCAGCTCACCCGCGGTGGGCACAGATACGCAGTATTTT	CASSPAVGTDTQYF
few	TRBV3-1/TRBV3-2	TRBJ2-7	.	TGTGCCAGCAGCCAAGTCGGGAGTCGCGGGGACGAGCAGTACTTC	CASSQVGSRGDEQYF
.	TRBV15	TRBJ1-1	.	TGTGCCACCAGTTTTTACGGGACTTCTGAAGCTTTCTTT	CATSFYGTSEAFF
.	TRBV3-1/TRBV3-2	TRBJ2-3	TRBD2	TGTGCCAGCAGCCAAGTCGCCAGCGGGGTTGGCACAGATACGCAGTATTTT	CASSQVASGVGTDTQYF
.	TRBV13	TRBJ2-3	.	TGTGCCAGCACCTCGCGATCGGCCACAGATACGCAGTATTTT	CASTSRSATDTQYF
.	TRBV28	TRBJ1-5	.	TGTGCCAGCCGGGAAGAAAAGAGCAATCAGCCCCAGCATTTT	CASREEKSNQPQHF
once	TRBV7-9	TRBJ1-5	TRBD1	TGTGCCAGCAGCCTTCGACAGGGAGGATTGAGCAATCAGCCCCAGCATTTT	CASSLRQGGLSNQPQHF
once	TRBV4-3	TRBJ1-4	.	TGCGCCAGCAGCCAAGGATTCGAAGAAAAACTGTTTTTT	CASSQGFEEKLFF
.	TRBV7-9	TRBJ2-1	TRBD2	TGTGCCAGCAGCCCAAGGACTAGACCCAATGAGCAGTTCTTC	CASSPRTRPNEQFF
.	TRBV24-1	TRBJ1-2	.	TGTGCCACCAGTGATTCCTACTATGGCTACACCTTC	CATSDSYYGYTF
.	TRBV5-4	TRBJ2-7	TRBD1	TGTGCCAGCAGCCAGGGACAGGGTACCTACGAGCAGTACTTC	CASSQGQGTYEQYF
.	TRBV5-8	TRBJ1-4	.	TGTGCCAGCAGCTTAGCCGGGACTTGGAAACTGTTTTTT	CASSLAGTWKLFF
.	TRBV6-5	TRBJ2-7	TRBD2	TGTGCCAGCAGTTATTGGCTAGCGGGAGTAGGCGAGCAGTACTTC	CASSYWLAGVGEQYF
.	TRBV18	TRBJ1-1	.	TGTGCCAGCTCACCACCGGCGGGGGCGGTGGGGAGCACTGAAGCTTTCTTT	CASSPPAGAVGSTEAFF
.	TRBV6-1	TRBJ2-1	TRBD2	TGTGCCAGCAGTGTATCACGACTAGCGGGAGCGTTTGAGCAGTTCTTC	CASSVSRLAGAFEQFF
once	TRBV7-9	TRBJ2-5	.	TGTGCCAGCAGCCCAGAGGGCGGGGCCGGGGGGACCCAGTACTTC	CASSPEGGAGGTQYF